This entry lists 8 T cell receptor beta chains sequenced from one sample in a study of shared clonotypes between healthy human individuals. Repertoires were generated with immunoSEQ multiplex PCR, while TCRdb's copy carries only in-frame clones and drops some. This table holds about 510,000 clones, approximately 95% found once. The sample taken for sequencing was naive CD4+ T cells sorted from blood. Documented subset: CD45RA+ positively selected. These receptors were taken from a woman aged 25 to 39 in good health.

The V call is TRBV29-1, the J call TRBJ2-7; no definite D call. V dropped 7 bases and J dropped 0 bases, with 16 bases sitting between them. This CDR3 has 14 amino acids. The germline V gene encodes CDR1 SQVTM and CDR2 ANQGSEA. This CDR3 is CSAASVGSSYEQYF. CDR3 DNA: TGCAGCGCGGCCTCAGTGGGAAGCTCCTACGAGCAGTACTTC.

V is TRBV19 and J is TRBJ2-7; 7 nucleotides align to TRBD1. Per germline, CDR1 LNHDA and CDR2 SQIVND (reference sequence). Trimming at V came to 5 bases and at J to 5 bases, leaving 9 bases not matched to a gene. The length of the CDR3 is 14 residues. The CDR3 region is CASSPGTAQDEQYF. The CDR3 nucleotides read TGTGCCAGTAGTCCGGGGACAGCGCAGGACGAGCAGTACTTC.

The rearrangement links TRBV7-2 to TRBJ2-1, with D perhaps being TRBD1 or TRBD2 (5 bases each). The CDR3 has 15 residues. The germline V gene encodes CDR1 SGHTA and CDR2 FQGNSA. Trimming left V 1 base short and J 2 bases short, with 9 bases between. CDR3 amino acids: CASSLDEGPYNEQFF. The DNA of the CDR3 is TGTGCCAGCAGCTTAGATGAGGGGCCCTACAATGAGCAGTTCTTC.

In this sample, this clone turned up once. The chain carries TRBV6-5 and TRBJ2-5; D gene ambiguous. V was cut by 2 bases and J by 5 bases, with 6 bases left in between. Germline CDR1 is MNHEY and CDR2 is SVGAGI. The CDR3 is 12 amino acids. The CDR3 protein is CASSYQEETQYF. The CDR3 nucleotides are TGTGCCAGCAGTTACCAAGAGGAGACCCAGTACTTC.

This chain joins TRBV5-4 and TRBJ2-6; D remains unclear. The germline CDR1 and CDR2 sequences are SGHNT and YYREEE (reference sequence). There are 15 residues in the CDR3. Deletions cut 2 bases from V and 0 bases from J, with 6 bases between. The CDR3 DNA reads TGTGCCAGCAGCTTACCGTACTCTGGGGCCAACGTCCTGACTTTC. Translation: CASSLPYSGANVLTF.

This chain joins TRBV5-1 and TRBJ2-7; TRBD1 matches at 9 bases. The V segment lost 2 bases and the J segment 7 bases; nucleotides outside the gene matches: 25. Germline values: CDR1 SGHRS, CDR2 YFSETQ. The CDR3 runs to 20 residues. DNA of the CDR3: TGCGCCAGCAGCTTCGTACGTACCACAGGGGGCAACCTGGTCCGGGGGGAGCAGTACTTC. It codes for CASSFVRTTGGNLVRGEQYF.

This clone came up once. The rearrangement uses TRBV2 and TRBJ2-7; no clear D. In germline, CDR1 is SNHLY, CDR2 FYNNEI. The CDR3 has 12 residues. The V and J ends lost 5 bases and 2 bases respectively, with 7 bases between them. Here the CDR3 DNA reads TGTGCCAGCAGTTTCGTCCCCTACGAGCAGTACTTC. Translation gives CASSFVPYEQYF.

This clone was observed once. J is TRBJ2-7 and V is TRBV4-2, with D maybe TRBD1 (7 bases). V dropped 4 bases and J dropped 6 bases, with 13 bases sitting between them. Germline-derived CDR1 and CDR2 are LGHNA and YNFKEQ. There are 13 residues in the CDR3. The CDR3 sequence: CASSLGQGGEQYF. In nucleotides, the CDR3 is TGTGCCAGCAGCCTAGGGCAGGGGGGCGAGCAGTACTTC.